This TCR beta chain came from a study of T cells after yellow fever vaccination. V was cut by 2 bases and J by 5 bases, with 6 bases left in between. Germline V gene lookup returns CDR1 KGHDR and CDR2 SFDVKD. The CDR3 spans 13 residues. A single record per CDR3 protein comes from TCRdb applying MiXCR to the 5' RACE reads. The data show about 550,000 distinct CDR3 sequences, 15% to 20% seen once. Study-wide results and caveats: Post-booster repertoires again held most primary-vaccination clones (96% CD4, 88% CD8). Contamination of FACS-sorted repertoires by abundant clonotypes from the bulk population could occur. Though weaker, the secondary response peaked faster, on day 5 versus 15.

This clonotype was seen only once. Its antigen is not identified. The receptor was derived from a man aged 30-40 years who received the YFV17D yellow fever vaccine. Specimen: PBMCs, collected 15 days after the yellow fever booster vaccination. The rearrangement uses TRBV24-1 and TRBJ2-1, with D unresolved. CDR3 nucleotides: TGTGCCACCAGTGATTACCTAAACAATGAGCAGTTCTTC. It encodes CATSDYLNNEQFF.